This T cell receptor (beta chain) came from a study of blood T cell repertoires in COVID-19 (TCRdb year 2020). Regarding the study in general: Samples covering the acute and convalescent phases of COVID-19 were provided by collaborators in the United States, Italy and Spain. Samples came from the ongoing ImmuneRACE study (first 160 participants) plus 1,254 subjects from 6 global collaborators. The sample metadata nearly always contained a de-identified subject ID, COVID-19 status, age in years and sex. The repertoires were made available in a free public database intended to serve as a resource for research on the immune response to SARS-CoV-2. Subjects who had been exposed to COVID-19, were actively infected with it, or had recovered from it provided the deeply sampled blood TCRbeta repertoires that made up the dataset. HLA class I and class II types, where available, came from metadata supplied by the sample provider rather than from assay-based typing. The material from the prospective study consisted of cDNA or gDNA derived from T cells, B-cell-depleted T cells, or PBMCs.

V was cut back by 1 base and J by 3 bases, leaving a gap of 6 bases between them. Its CDR3 holds 13 amino acids, cysteine through phenylalanine. The CDR3 DNA has 39 bases and is translated from base 1. The germline V gene yields SGHTA for CDR1 and FQGNSA for CDR2. TCRbeta CDR3 regions were amplified from genomic DNA using the immunoSEQ Assay, a bias-controlled multiplex PCR. For the original study's pipeline: Within the assay, amplification of reference gene primers was used to estimate how many nucleated cells each sample contained. To quantify the absolute abundance of each unique TCRbeta CDR3 rearrangement, sequence reads were collapsed and filtered. For each sample, productive Simpson clonality was calculated by taking the square root of Simpson's diversity index across productive rearrangements. TCRdb carries this immuneACCESS record with in-frame sequences only. Its versions omit some clonotypes, under half of them owing to an unresolved V gene in the studies checked, with the rest unexplained. Clone size and V and J calls were adopted from that table, with D and trimming inferred from the DNA. This sample lists 97,000 or so clones; roughly 86% were detected once. 3% of the sample belongs to the ten largest clones.

Beyond this particular receptor, the publication reports: Clinical and demographic metadata were provided uncurated, with the amount varying by source and participant.

For this clone: Its antigen target is currently unknown. No much larger clonotype is one base removed from it; base qualities were not supplied. The same CDR3 is also encoded by other DNA sequences in this sample.

Collaborating institutions collected whole blood in K2EDTA tubes following their own protocols. For TCRbeta analysis, collaborators shipped samples as frozen whole blood, isolated PBMCs, or DNA extracted from either of those sample types. The sequence derives from a man between 45 and 60 years old with active or convalescent COVID-19. The specimen was peripheral blood. The V gene is TRBV7-2 and the J gene is TRBJ1-1; the D gene is perhaps TRBD1, from 5 matching bases. CDR3 region: CASSLGGDTEAFF. At the DNA level, the sequence is TGTGCCAGCAGCTTAGGGGGGGACACTGAAGCTTTCTTT.